The present T cell receptor beta chain was sequenced within a study of cytomegalovirus exposure and HLA in healthy donors. Use of 60 Vbeta and 13 Jbeta primers characterized the PCR. Assay used: immunoSEQ multiplex PCR; TCRdb lists only in-frame clones, some missing. The table has fewer than 200,000 clones, under 85% seen once. The CDR3 is 15 residues long. The V gene lost 2 bases and the J gene lost 0 bases, with 8 bases spanning the gap. In germline, CDR1 is SGHAT, CDR2 FQNNGV. The sample was PBMCs. This TCR was recovered from a man aged 50 to 60 in good health and CMV-seronegative. This sequence joins TRBV11-2 and TRBJ1-5; possibly TRBD1 for D (6 bases). The CDR3 is CASSLTGYSNQPQHF. The CDR3 DNA sequence: TGTGCCAGCAGCTTAACAGGGTATAGCAATCAGCCCCAGCATTTT.